This T cell receptor beta chain is from a study of T cell responses to AZD1222 COVID-19 vaccine. Study findings and constraints: In a largely white British group with more females than males, clonal diversity was possibly underestimated.

Timing groups of about 4 and about 12 weeks for second doses were pooled. As regards this clone: No antigen is known for it.

The germline V and J ends were trimmed by 0 bases and 3 bases, with 6 bases remaining between them. Germline CDR1 KGHSH, CDR2 LQKENI. The CDR3 is 14 residues long. Method: immunoSEQ multiplex PCR; TCRdb's copy keeps in-frame clones and lacks some. Of tens of thousands of clones in the sample, about three quarters were seen once. The chain links TRBV18 to TRBJ2-1; D ambiguous. This receptor was taken from an adult who received the AZD1222 COVID-19 vaccine. The sequencing used peripheral blood, collected 28 days after the second AZD1222 dose. DNA for the CDR3: TGTGCCAGCTCACCACCGTCCAGCTACAATGAGCAGTTCTTC. This encodes CASSPPSSYNEQFF.